These 18 T cell receptor beta chains share one sample of origin, sequenced in a study of immune heterogeneity within non-small cell lung tumors. Bulk tumor genomic DNA, about 600 ng per sample, was the template. Collection of several biopsies per primary tumor, spaced far apart, took place during surgery. Curative operations were performed on patients who had untreated, newly diagnosed non-small cell lung cancer. TCR beta CDR3 was amplified by multiplex PCR using 32 V and 13 J primers. TCRdb re-derived calls from the multiplex PCR reads in MiXCR, one entry per CDR3 protein. The sample lists some 9,800 distinct CDR3 sequences, less than 20% occurring once. Sequencing input: lung tumor tissue. These receptors all stem from a man aged 35 to 55 with non-small cell lung cancer.

The table lists this clonotype with many counts. V and J are TRBV27 and TRBJ2-5, with 10 bases aligning to TRBD1. Germline V gene lookup returns CDR1 MNHEY and CDR2 SMNVEV (reference sequence). Trimming took 6 bases from V and 2 from J; bases not matched to a gene: 9. CDR3 length: 16 amino acids. CDR3: CASRSRQGAYQETQYF. The CDR3 DNA reads as TGTGCCAGCAGATCTCGACAGGGGGCCTATCAAGAGACCCAGTACTTC.

This clonotype was counted many times. For the CDR3, the DNA is TGCGCCAGCAGCCTCGGGGGGAACACCGGGGAGCTGTTTTTT. It translates to CASSLGGNTGELFF. The rearrangement links TRBV4-3 to TRBJ2-2, with a possible D match to TRBD2 (6 bases). Germline V gene lookup returns CDR1 LGHNA and CDR2 YSLEER. The germline V and J ends were trimmed by 4 bases and 1 base, with 7 bases remaining between them. The CDR3 contains 14 residues.

This clonotype has ten or more counts. This rearrangement joins TRBV11-2 to TRBJ1-3, with D perhaps TRBD1 (6 bases). Between the trimmed V and J ends, which lost 1 base and 2 bases, there was a span of 15 bases. From germline, CDR1 is SGHAT and CDR2 FQNNGV. This CDR3 has 17 amino acids. CDR3 protein: CASSLVGGRGAGNTIYF. The CDR3 coding sequence is TGTGCCAGCAGCTTAGTTGGAGGCAGGGGAGCTGGAAACACCATATATTTT.

In this sample, this clonotype turned up many times. The chain links TRBV7-2 to TRBJ1-2; D unresolved. Trimming stripped 7 bases from V and 1 base from J, with 13 bases between. The CDR3 loop spans 14 amino acids. Per the germline V gene, CDR1 is SGHTA and CDR2 is FQGNSA. CDR3 nucleotide sequence: TGTGCCAGCACCGAGGAGCCCAGTAACTATGGCTACACCTTC. This sequence encodes CASTEEPSNYGYTF.

In this sample, this clonotype turned up many times. The chain carries TRBV10-3 and TRBJ2-1; 9 nucleotides match TRBD1. The germline gives CDR1 ENHRY, CDR2 SYGVKD. The ends lost 2 bases at V and 9 bases at J; junction bases unmatched: 8. The CDR3 runs 15 residues. CDR3 DNA sequence: TGTGCCATCAGTGAGCGGGACAGGGATGTGAGTGAGCAGTTCTTC. The encoded protein is CAISERDRDVSEQFF.

This clonotype was counted at least ten times. The CDR3 region has the DNA TGTGCCAGCAGTTTATGGACGGGGGCCTCAAACACCGGGGAGCTGTTTTTT. It encodes CASSLWTGASNTGELFF. The chain recombines TRBV12-3 or TRBV12-4 with TRBJ2-2; D tentatively reads TRBD1 or TRBD2 (6 bases each). Trimming stripped 2 bases from V and 2 bases from J, with 15 bases between. This CDR3 comprises 17 residues.

This clonotype was detected many times. V usage is TRBV30 and J usage is TRBJ2-1, with D unresolved. The CDR3 extends over 14 amino acids. Germline V gene sequence: CDR1 GTSNPN, CDR2 SVGIG (reference sequence). Deletions cut 0 bases from V and 0 bases from J, with 6 bases between. CDR3: CAWSVRVSYNEQFF. The CDR3 region has the DNA TGTGCCTGGAGTGTACGCGTCTCCTACAATGAGCAGTTCTTC.

Ten or more counts support this clonotype. The chain joins TRBV10-3 to TRBJ2-3; 11 positions match TRBD1. The CDR3 sequence is 18 residues long. Germline loops: CDR1 ENHRY, CDR2 SYGVKD. V lost 4 bases, J lost 2 bases, and 11 bases stayed unmatched. The CDR3 here is CAISGPDRGQGVTDTQYF. CDR3 coding DNA: TGTGCCATCAGTGGACCGGACCGGGGACAGGGGGTCACAGATACGCAGTATTTT.

As for this clonotype: A read error may explain this, as a much larger clone is one base away. This rearrangement joins TRBV7-9 to TRBJ2-1; possible D gene TRBD1, 5 bases. Looked up from germline, CDR1 is SEHNR and CDR2 is FQNEAQ (reference sequence). V lost 4 bases and J lost 5, with 15 bases in between. This CDR3 has 15 amino acids. The DNA of the CDR3 is TGTGCCAGCAGCTCTGACTGGGGCCTCGACAATGAGCAGTTCTTC. This translates into CASSSDWGLDNEQFF. Using reference TRBV7-9 and TRBJ2-1 for the parts outside the CDR3, the full variable domain is DTGVSQNPRHKITKRGQNVTFRCDPISEHNRLYWYRQTLGQGPEFLTYFQNEAQLEKSRLLSDRFSAERPKGSFSTLEIQRTEQGDSAMYLCASSSDWGLDNEQFFGPGTRLTVL.

This clonotype is categorized as medium-sized. The chain recombines TRBV2 with TRBJ1-6; D may be TRBD1 (5 bases). The CDR3 has 15 residues. The germline gives CDR1 SNHLY, CDR2 FYNNEI. Between the trimmed V and J ends, which lost 6 bases and 6 bases, there was a span of 15 bases. CDR3 sequence reads: CASRNAGKVNSPLHF. In DNA, the CDR3 is TGTGCCAGCAGGAACGCAGGGAAAGTTAATTCACCCCTCCACTTT.

The chain joins TRBV6-1 to TRBJ1-5; D might be TRBD1 (6 bases). The CDR3 has 13 amino acids. Germline lookup yields CDR1 MNHNS and CDR2 SASEGT. V was pared by 11 bases and J by 4 bases, with 15 bases between. CDR3 residues: CAAGRGENQPQHF. The CDR3 nucleotides read TGTGCCGCAGGCAGGGGAGAGAATCAGCCCCAGCATTTT.

This clonotype was seen at least ten times. The genes are TRBV28 and TRBJ2-1, with TRBD1 matching 9 bases. The CDR3 covers 17 residues. V was clipped by 4 bases and J by 7 bases; unmatched bases: 14. From germline, CDR1 is MDHEN and CDR2 SYDVKM. CDR3 in amino acids: CASSSLQGASLRNEQFF. DNA of the CDR3: TGTGCCAGCAGTTCTCTACAGGGGGCGAGTCTTAGGAATGAGCAGTTCTTC. The variable domain in full, completed from reference TRBV28 and TRBJ2-1, reads DVKVTQSSRYLVKRTGEKVFLECVQDMDHENMFWYRQDPGLGLRLIYFSYDVKMKEKGDIPEGYSVSREKKERFSLILESASTNQTSMYLCASSSLQGASLRNEQFFGPGTRLTVL.

Turning to this clonotype: A much larger clonotype is one base distant, so this may be a read error. V gene TRBV2 combines with J gene TRBJ2-5; 8 nucleotides agree with TRBD2. The V gene's germline CDR1 is SNHLY and CDR2 FYNNEI. The CDR3 has 14 residues. V shed 4 bases, J shed 4 bases, and the junction held 5 bases outside the gene matches. The CDR3 DNA reads TGTGCCAGCAGTGCCTCTAGCGGGTCAGAGACCCAGTACTTC. Translated, it gives CASSASSGSETQYF.

Within the sample, this clonotype is medium-sized (0.01 to 0.1%). The chain has TRBV10-1 and TRBJ2-7; the match to TRBD1 covers 7 bases. This CDR3 is 15 amino acids long. Germline lookup yields CDR1 WNHNN and CDR2 SYGVQD (reference sequence). V lost 3 bases, J lost 0 bases, and 5 bases stayed unmatched. DNA for the CDR3: TGCGCCAGCAGTGACGCTGGGACAGCCTCCTACGAGCAGTACTTC. This translates into CASSDAGTASYEQYF.

About this clonotype itself: This may come from a read error, since a much larger clone is one base off. The chain employs TRBV2 and TRBJ2-5, with D perhaps matching TRBD1 (5 bases). V was pared by 5 bases and J by 2 bases, with 15 bases between. The CDR3 covers 15 residues. CDR1 is SNHLY and CDR2 is FYNNEI in the germline V gene. This CDR3 reads CASSMGRQEQETQYF. The CDR3 DNA is TGTGCCAGCAGTATGGGGCGGCAGGAACAAGAGACCCAGTACTTC.

By sample fraction, this clonotype is medium-sized (0.01 to 0.1%). The V call is TRBV12-5, the J call TRBJ2-1; D uncertain. The CDR3 contains 11 residues. CDR1 is LGHNT, CDR2 FRNRAP, per germline. The V end was cut by 6 bases, the J end by 8 bases, with 8 bases between. CDR3 amino acids: CASGIGYEQFF. The CDR3 DNA reads as TGTGCTAGTGGCATAGGTTATGAGCAGTTCTTC.

The sample holds many counts of this clonotype. At one end, the junction sequence differs from germline, possibly due to a read error. The chain carries TRBV7-7 and TRBJ2-3; D is perhaps TRBD2 (5 bases). This CDR3 region has 13 residues. The germline V gene has CDR1 SSHAT and CDR2 FNYEAQ (reference sequence). The DNA for the CDR3 is TGTGCTAGCAGCTTAGTACTAGAGGACACGCAGTATTTT. Protein: CASSLVLEDTQYF.

Of note for this clonotype: A junction boundary mismatches the germline segment, possibly from a read error. The chain is built from TRBV13 and TRBJ2-4; a weak D match, TRBD2 (5 bases). In germline, CDR1 is PRHDT, CDR2 FYEKMQ (reference sequence). This CDR3 contains 14 residues. The CDR3 region is CASSSTSVKNIKYF. The CDR3 region has the DNA TGTGCCAGCAGCTCCACTAGTGTTAAAAACATTAAGTACTTC.